These T cell receptor beta chains were read from a single sample in a study of Ad26.COV2.S vaccination and SARS-CoV-2 variants. TCRdb keeps only in-frame clones here, not all; method: immunoSEQ multiplex PCR. The sample yields hundreds of thousands of clones, roughly 90% seen once. The starting material was peripheral blood, obtained in a trial of Ad26.COV2.S vaccine versus placebo. The receptors originated from a person between 18 and 60 years old who received the Ad26.COV2.S COVID-19 vaccine or a placebo. Both conserved end residues are part of each CDR3. D genes are given only for firm matches. For some rows the clone size is stated as once, few or many, or as a class when expanded; others skip it.

J gene,clone size,V gene,D gene,CDR3 protein,CDR3 DNA
TRBJ1-2,once,TRBV6-6,TRBD1,CASSYGTATRNYGYTF,TGTGCCAGCAGTTACGGGACAGCCACTCGTAACTATGGCTACACCTTC
TRBJ2-1,NA,TRBV7-2,TRBD1,CASSQGQSDNEQFF,TGTGCCAGCAGCCAGGGACAGTCAGACAATGAGCAGTTCTTC
TRBJ2-1,NA,TRBV27,NA,CASSSSVSSYNEQFF,TGTGCCAGCAGTTCCAGCGTTAGCTCCTACAATGAGCAGTTCTTC
TRBJ1-1,NA,TRBV6-5,NA,CASIATITRAFF,TGTGCCAGCATTGCCACCATAACCAGAGCTTTCTTT
TRBJ2-3,NA,TRBV27,NA,CASGRGQLTDTQYF,TGTGCCAGCGGGCGAGGGCAACTCACAGATACGCAGTATTTT
TRBJ2-3,NA,TRBV3-1/TRBV3-2,NA,CASSLGGRFTDTQYF,TGTGCCAGCAGCCTCGGGGGCCGTTTCACAGATACGCAGTATTTT
TRBJ1-1,NA,TRBV6-4,TRBD1,CASSNTGGFTEAFF,TGTGCCAGCAGCAACACAGGGGGATTCACTGAAGCTTTCTTT
TRBJ1-1,NA,TRBV5-4,NA,CASSVAGNTEAFF,TGTGCCAGCAGCGTGGCCGGGAACACTGAAGCTTTCTTT
TRBJ1-1,NA,TRBV6-5,NA,CASRAPRGNTEAFF,TGTGCCAGCAGGGCCCCTCGGGGGAACACTGAAGCTTTCTTT
TRBJ1-1,NA,TRBV12-3/TRBV12-4,NA,CASLLNTEAFF,TGTGCCAGCCTTTTGAACACTGAAGCTTTCTTT
TRBJ1-1,NA,TRBV10-3,NA,CANKGRNTEAFF,TGTGCCAATAAGGGACGTAACACTGAAGCTTTCTTT
TRBJ2-2,NA,TRBV24-1,NA,CATSRAGNTGELFF,TGTGCCACCAGTAGGGCAGGGAACACCGGGGAGCTGTTTTTT
TRBJ1-1,NA,TRBV5-6,NA,CASSRFGLGAFF,TGTGCCAGCAGCAGATTCGGGTTGGGTGCTTTCTTT
TRBJ2-3,NA,TRBV24-1,NA,CATRGNAWTDTQYF,TGTGCCACTCGGGGGAACGCGTGGACAGATACGCAGTATTTT
TRBJ2-1,NA,TRBV2,TRBD1,CASSLDRGSYNEQFF,TGTGCCAGCAGTCTCGACAGGGGGTCCTACAATGAGCAGTTCTTC
TRBJ1-2,NA,TRBV18,NA,CASSPDITFVGSNYGYTF,TGTGCCAGCTCACCAGACATAACATTCGTGGGCAGCAACTATGGCTACACCTTC
TRBJ1-2,NA,TRBV2,NA,CASSEKQSSSIYGYTF,TGTGCCAGCAGTGAAAAACAGTCATCTTCTATCTATGGCTACACCTTC
TRBJ2-7,few,TRBV5-1,NA,CASSLAGGPYEQYF,TGCGCCAGCAGCTTGGCGGGGGGCCCCTACGAGCAGTACTTC
TRBJ1-4,NA,TRBV18,NA,CASSYDRNNEKLFF,TGTGCCAGCTCGTACGACAGGAATAATGAAAAACTGTTTTTT
TRBJ1-2,once,TRBV5-5,NA,CASSFDGTYGYTF,TGTGCCAGCAGCTTTGACGGGACCTATGGCTACACCTTC
TRBJ2-5,NA,TRBV12-3/TRBV12-4,NA,CASSRGRRETQYF,TGTGCCAGCAGCCGGGGCCGACGAGAGACCCAGTACTTC
TRBJ1-5,NA,TRBV2,TRBD1,CASSLGQGVGSNQPQHF,TGTGCCAGCAGTCTCGGGCAGGGGGTCGGTAGCAATCAGCCCCAGCATTTT
TRBJ1-2,NA,TRBV7-9,NA,CASSLGDRSYYGYTF,TGTGCCAGCAGCTTAGGAGACAGAAGCTACTATGGCTACACCTTC
TRBJ2-7,NA,TRBV12-3/TRBV12-4,NA,CASRTLYEQYF,TGTGCCAGCAGGACCCTCTACGAGCAGTACTTC
TRBJ1-2,NA,TRBV19,TRBD1,CASSPGQSTSYGYTF,TGTGCCAGTAGTCCGGGACAGTCAACCTCCTATGGCTACACCTTC
TRBJ2-1,NA,TRBV5-4,NA,CASSLDSSYNEQFF,TGTGCCAGCAGCTTGGACAGCTCCTACAATGAGCAGTTCTTC
TRBJ2-2,NA,TRBV24-1,NA,CATSDLGPNTGELFF,TGTGCCACCAGTGATTTGGGTCCCAACACCGGGGAGCTGTTTTTT
TRBJ1-1,NA,TRBV11-2,NA,CASSRVRGGNTEAFF,TGTGCCAGCAGTCGGGTCAGAGGTGGGAACACTGAAGCTTTCTTT
TRBJ1-2,few,TRBV11-1,TRBD1,CASSPDRSQRGYTF,TGTGCCAGCAGCCCGGACAGGTCCCAGAGGGGCTACACCTTC
TRBJ2-7,NA,TRBV10-3,NA,CAIRDRTYEQYF,TGTGCCATCCGGGACCGCACCTACGAGCAGTACTTC
TRBJ1-3,NA,TRBV7-9,NA,CASSLSVSGNTIYF,TGTGCCAGCAGCTTGTCGGTTTCGGGAAACACCATATATTTT
TRBJ2-7,NA,TRBV10-2,NA,CASSFPPLGYEQYF,TGCGCCAGCAGTTTCCCCCCCCTGGGGTACGAGCAGTACTTC
TRBJ2-3,NA,TRBV5-1,TRBD2,CASSLAGGSTDTQYF,TGCGCCAGCAGCTTGGCGGGGGGGAGCACAGATACGCAGTATTTT
TRBJ1-1,NA,TRBV18,NA,CASSPGALGAFF,TGTGCCAGCTCACCAGGGGCACTTGGAGCTTTCTTT
TRBJ1-5,few,TRBV4-1,NA,CASSPDQPQHF,TGCGCCAGCAGTCCTGACCAGCCCCAGCATTTT
TRBJ1-4,few,TRBV19,NA,CASSPPEREKLFF,TGTGCCAGTAGCCCTCCGGAACGGGAAAAACTGTTTTTT
TRBJ2-2,NA,TRBV3-1/TRBV3-2,TRBD1,CASSTDRGGPGELFF,TGTGCCAGCAGCACAGACAGGGGTGGGCCCGGGGAGCTGTTTTTT
TRBJ1-2,NA,TRBV18,NA,CASSRDRGGYTF,TGTGCCAGCTCCCGCGACCGGGGAGGCTACACCTTC
TRBJ2-7,NA,TRBV12-3/TRBV12-4,NA,CASTLGNSYEQYF,TGTGCCAGCACCTTAGGAAACAGCTACGAGCAGTACTTC
TRBJ2-1,NA,TRBV2,NA,CASNGGSYNEQFF,TGTGCCAGCAACGGCGGCTCCTACAATGAGCAGTTCTTC
TRBJ1-3,NA,TRBV19,TRBD1,CASKNRGGGNTIYF,TGTGCCAGTAAAAACAGGGGTGGTGGAAACACCATATATTTT
TRBJ1-5,few,TRBV19,NA,CASSVGTSNQPQHF,TGTGCCAGTAGTGTGGGGACTAGCAATCAGCCCCAGCATTTT